The 9 T cell receptor beta chains given below trace back to one sample, sequenced in a study of CD8+ T cells in alopecia areata. The treatment here: oral pan-JAK inhibitor, 5-10 mg twice daily. cDNA prepared by RNA extraction and subsequent reverse transcription served as the template for sequencing. Some clones are missing from TCRdb's copy, which holds only in-frame ones; the method was immunoSEQ multiplex PCR. Of around 190,000 clones in the sample, 50% to 60% were seen once. This material consisted of CD4+ T cells sorted from blood, taken at week 4, from a patient treated with tofacitinib. The receptor source for this set is a human donor with alopecia areata.

The genes are TRBV25-1 and TRBJ2-1; 9 bases fit TRBD1. Germline loops: CDR1 MGHDK, CDR2 SYGVNS. CDR3 length: 15 residues. With 2 bases clipped from V and 5 bases from J, the junction kept 4 bases outside the gene matches. Here the CDR3 reads CASSEPGQGNNEQFF. In nucleotides, the CDR3 is TGTGCCAGCAGTGAACCGGGACAGGGAAACAATGAGCAGTTCTTC. Looking up the rest from reference TRBV25-1 and TRBJ2-1 gives the full variable domain: EADIYQTPRYLVIGTGKKITLECSQTMGHDKMYWYQQDPGMELHLIHYSYGVNSTEKGDLSSESTVSRIRTEHFPLTLESARPSHTSQYLCASSEPGQGNNEQFFGPGTRLTVL.

The chain couples TRBV2 to TRBJ2-2, with 7 bases identical to TRBD2. With 6 bases clipped from V and 6 bases from J, the junction kept 10 bases outside the gene matches. CDR3 length: 15 amino acids. The germline gives CDR1 SNHLY, CDR2 FYNNEI. CDR3 sequence reads: CASRPEGTTAGELFF. Here the CDR3 DNA reads TGTGCCAGCAGGCCGGAGGGGACTACAGCCGGGGAGCTGTTTTTT.

This chain connects TRBV7-9 to TRBJ1-1; D gene unclear. V was trimmed by 1 base and J by 3 bases, leaving 6 bases between them. Germline values: CDR1 SEHNR, CDR2 FQNEAQ (reference sequence). There are 13 residues in the CDR3. CDR3 coding DNA: TGTGCCAGCAGCTTAGTTGCTGACACTGAAGCTTTCTTT. This translates into CASSLVADTEAFF.

This rearrangement joins TRBV30 to TRBJ1-2; D remains unclear. CDR1 is GTSNPN, CDR2 SVGIG, per germline (reference sequence). The germline V and J ends were trimmed by 0 bases and 8 bases, with 13 bases remaining between them. The CDR3 loop spans 13 amino acids. The CDR3, as DNA: TGTGCCTGGAGTGTATCCGCGGGAATCGGCTACACCTTC. Translated, it gives CAWSVSAGIGYTF.

The rearrangement joins TRBV29-1 to TRBJ2-1; no clear D. The germline V gene encodes CDR1 SQVTM and CDR2 ANQGSEA. Trimming cost V 3 bases and J 4 bases, with 13 bases left between them. There are 14 residues in the CDR3. CDR3 amino acids: CSVEVGLSYNEQFF. CDR3 bases: TGCAGCGTTGAGGTAGGGTTGAGTTACAATGAGCAGTTCTTC.

The rearrangement links TRBV29-1 to TRBJ2-1, with D perhaps given as TRBD1 or TRBD2 (5 bases each). The V gene's germline CDR1 is SQVTM and CDR2 ANQGSEA. The CDR3 covers 14 residues. Trimming left V 2 bases short and J 5 bases short, with 13 bases between. This chain's CDR3 is CSVEHYGADNEQFF. The CDR3 DNA is TGCAGCGTTGAACATTACGGGGCAGACAATGAGCAGTTCTTC.

In this sample, this clone turned up once. The gene calls are TRBV6-5 and TRBJ2-7, with D uncertain. With 2 bases removed from V and 0 bases from J, the gap between germline ends came to 5 bases. CDR1 and CDR2 (germline): MNHEY, SVGAGI. The CDR3 runs to 13 residues. The chain's CDR3 is CASSYGISYEQYF. CDR3 coding DNA: TGTGCCAGCAGTTACGGAATCTCCTACGAGCAGTACTTC.

V is TRBV5-1 and J is TRBJ1-1; D not resolved. V dropped 6 bases and J dropped 1 base, with 10 bases sitting between them. CDR1 SGHRS and CDR2 YFSETQ come from the germline V gene. The CDR3 is 13 residues long. CDR3 DNA sequence: TGCGCCAGCACCTCGGACGGGAACACTGAAGCTTTCTTT. It translates to CASTSDGNTEAFF.

The chain carries TRBV29-1 and TRBJ1-4, with D unresolved. CDR1 is SQVTM and CDR2 is ANQGSEA in the germline V gene. The CDR3 length is 13 residues. V lost 6 bases and J lost 8, with 16 bases in between. The CDR3 here is CSVTGRTEEKLFF. DNA for the CDR3: TGCAGCGTAACCGGGAGAACGGAGGAAAAACTGTTTTTT. Looking up the rest from reference TRBV29-1 and TRBJ1-4 gives the full variable domain: SAVISQKPSRDICQRGTSLTIQCQVDSQVTMMFWYRQQPGQSLTLIATANQGSEATYESGFVIDKFPISRPNLTFSTLTVSNMSPEDSSIYLCSVTGRTEEKLFFGSGTQLSVL.